The sequence of this TCR beta chain was determined in a study of cytomegalovirus exposure and HLA in healthy donors. Overall study context: Earlier, 100 million to 120 million unique TCR beta sequences were recovered from approximately 200 million T cells by an analysis. Early release data held about 92 million unique TCRs from HLA-typed donors. The study, taken as a whole, reports: HLA allele associations emerged for about 18,000 TCR beta sequences in a later analysis, at 0.05 false discovery rate. Later, an analysis showed that TCR beta chains associated with HLA were more clonally expanded than others that were equally common.

PCR involved 60 Vbeta and 13 Jbeta primers. Data came from immunoSEQ multiplex PCR; TCRdb stores just in-frame clones and leaves some out. The sample includes 65,000 or so clones, more than 75% of them seen just once. This clone was detected a few times. Antigen specificity is unknown. Sequenced material: PBMCs. The receptor comes from a girl aged 10 to 17 in good health and CMV-seropositive.

The CDR3 protein is CASSSRLAGLQETQYF. In DNA, the CDR3 is TGTGCCAGCAGTTCCCGACTAGCGGGGCTCCAAGAGACCCAGTACTTC. This chain joins TRBV28 and TRBJ2-5, with TRBD2 identical over 11 bases. V trimming: 4 bases; J trimming: 1 base; junction bases outside the gene matches: 5. CDR1 is MDHEN, CDR2 SYDVKM, per germline. CDR3 size: 16 residues.